Reported below is one TCR beta chain. This clonotype was counted only a few times. Its antigen is currently not known. No per-base quality is available; no much larger clone lies one base away. This specimen belongs to a study of identical twins (dated by TCRdb to 2016 to 2018). The study in broad terms: To test whether fetal clonotypes persist, this study deep-sequenced TCR alpha and beta repertoires from monozygotic twins, from unrelated adults of various ages, and from cord blood. To rule out contamination, the twin experiments were replicated at different times with different library preparation protocols.

The library came from 5' RACE. The data were produced on an Illumina HiSeq 2000. Template switching added a universal primer binding site, and the final cDNA carried a unique molecular identifier that allowed TCR cDNA molecules to be counted accurately. Specific primers in the conserved constant-segment region were used to synthesize first-strand cDNA for TCR alpha and beta chains. To control for contamination, each cDNA library was double barcoded with a SMART-Mk sample barcode plus Illumina barcodes. TruSeq adapter sequences and Illumina sample barcodes were added in two successive PCR steps. Sequencing of the TCR alpha and beta cDNA libraries was done on the Illumina HiSeq platform using custom primers. As for how the authors treated the data: MiGEC processed the raw reads to extract unique molecular identifiers, while MiXCR was used to determine the CDR3 positions. For each individual, recombination models were inferred using an EM algorithm with the repgenHMM and IGoR tools. Shared clonotypes were analyzed with the tcR package in R, and sharing was normalized by the product of cloneset sizes. Out-of-frame nonproductive sequences were analyzed to study raw recombination free of thymic and clonal selection effects. TCRdb handled the public reads itself, with Q25 trimming in fastp and clone calling in MiXCR, and kept productive beta chains. CDR3 protein duplicates are merged, each entry listing the most common genes and DNA. The V and J calls reflect TCRdb's pipeline rather than the authors' work. The sample table holds about 240,000 distinct CDR3 sequences, of which approximately 7.8% were seen once. The ten largest clonotypes hold about 5.6% of the sample.

The full study reports these points: Abundant cord blood beta clonotypes had fewer insertions, young adult naive repertoires showed a similar but weaker trend, and memory repertoires showed no such trend. Compared with coincidental sharing between unrelated individuals, out-of-frame TCR alpha sequences shared between twins showed an excess of sequences with low generation probability. Recombination models systematically underestimated out-of-frame TCR alpha sharing in monozygotic twins but agreed with sharing between unrelated individuals. Zero-insertion analyses could be partly confounded by invariant T cells such as MAIT and iNKT, although diverse VJ usage argued against such confounding for most clonotypes. Conclusions relied on cross-sectional statistical analysis, since the same donors could not be followed over many years. Excess twin sharing in beta out-of-frame sequences was weaker because fewer shared sequences lowered the signal-to-noise ratio.

V is pared back by 9 bases and J by 8 bases, with 10 bases lying between the germline termini. CDR1 and CDR2 are read off the germline V gene as KGHDR and SFDVKD. The CDR3 measures 11 amino acids from cysteine to phenylalanine. The entry retains the CDR3 DNA only, 33 bases that are in frame from base 1. Every donor was a healthy Caucasian. The twin cohort comprised three pairs of female monozygotic twins, all aged roughly 18 to 29 years. Positive isolation kits from Invitrogen were used to isolate the CD4+ and CD8+ T cell populations. These sequences were also reported in another study, on yellow fever vaccine responses in identical twins. As the second publication notes: The T cell response to vaccination in identical twins was reported by the authors to appear partly convergent and partly personalized. In the study, vaccine-responding T cell clones were precisely tracked in identical twins.

The rearranged segments are TRBV24-1 and TRBJ2-1; D gene: possibly TRBD1, on 5 matching bases. The sequencing input was CD8+ T cells sorted from blood. This TCR was recovered from a woman aged 18 to 35 in good health. Here the CDR3 is given as CATDQGDEQFF. The nucleotide sequence is TGTGCCACCGATCAGGGCGATGAGCAGTTCTTC.